The 25 T cell receptor beta chains below come from one sample, sequenced in a study of blood T cell repertoires in COVID-19. The assay was immunoSEQ multiplex PCR, and TCRdb's table has in-frame clones only and misses some. The table records around 310,000 clones, about nine tenths of them present only once. Sequenced input: peripheral blood. The source is a woman aged 55-69 years with acute or convalescent COVID-19.

The chain carries TRBV28 and TRBJ1-1; the D gene is possibly TRBD1 (6 bases). This CDR3 region has 12 residues. Trimming took off 5 bases at V and 11 bases at J, with 15 bases between the two ends. The germline V gene encodes CDR1 MDHEN and CDR2 SYDVKM. CDR3 DNA: TGTGCCAGCAGTCAGGGGTCCGCATTTGCTTTCTTT. It codes for CASSQGSAFAFF.

This chain links TRBV28 with TRBJ1-2; perhaps TRBD1 as D (6 bases). Germline V gene lookup returns CDR1 MDHEN and CDR2 SYDVKM. V shed 3 bases and J shed 7 bases, with 15 bases lying between them. CDR3 size: 14 residues. The CDR3 DNA sequence: TGTGCCAGCAGTTTGGGGGGCGGGGGTAGTGGCTACACCTTC. This translates into CASSLGGGGSGYTF.

The chain carries TRBV6-2 or TRBV6-3 and TRBJ2-5; 7 bases match TRBD1. After removal of 4 bases from V and 1 base from J, the junction contained 6 bases not matched to a gene. Germline CDR1 and CDR2: MNHEY and SVGEGT. The CDR3 length is 15 residues. As DNA, the CDR3 is TGTGCCAGCAGTTGGCCCGGACAGGCCCAAGAGACCCAGTACTTC. Translated, it gives CASSWPGQAQETQYF.

This chain connects TRBV5-4 to TRBJ2-3, with D maybe TRBD1 (6 bases). The germline V and J ends were trimmed by 5 bases and 2 bases, with 9 bases remaining between them. This CDR3 has 13 residues. Germline V gene lookup returns CDR1 SGHNT and CDR2 YYREEE (reference sequence). CDR3 protein: CASSGQSTDTQYF. CDR3 nucleotide sequence: TGTGCCAGCAGTGGACAGTCCACAGATACGCAGTATTTT.

The chain carries TRBV15 and TRBJ2-1; TRBD1 might be the D (6 bases). There are 13 residues in the CDR3. Germline CDR1 and CDR2: LNHNV and YYDKDF (reference sequence). V shed 5 bases and J shed 6 bases, with 11 bases lying between them. The CDR3 loop reads CATSVGQFNEQFF. CDR3 sequence (DNA): TGTGCCACCAGCGTCGGACAGTTCAATGAGCAGTTCTTC.

The rearrangement joins TRBV28 to TRBJ1-2, with D hard to call. Germline lookup yields CDR1 MDHEN and CDR2 SYDVKM. The CDR3 length is 14 residues. Deletions cut 5 bases from V and 2 bases from J, with 12 bases between. The CDR3 protein is CASSPRDGNYGYTF. The CDR3 coding sequence is TGTGCCAGCAGTCCTCGCGACGGGAACTATGGCTACACCTTC.

The chain joins TRBV6-1 to TRBJ1-2; 7 bases line up with TRBD1. The J segment lost 4 bases and the V segment lost 1 base, leaving 3 bases of the junction unmatched. The CDR3 runs to 14 residues. Per germline, CDR1 MNHNS and CDR2 SASEGT. The CDR3 reads CASSEGTGAYGYTF. The CDR3 DNA follows: TGTGCCAGCAGTGAAGGGACAGGCGCCTATGGCTACACCTTC.

The J gene is TRBJ2-1, the V gene TRBV2; 11 bases are shared with TRBD2. Unmatched junction bases numbered 8, after V lost 4 bases and J lost 6 bases. This CDR3 region has 16 residues. The germline V gene has CDR1 SNHLY and CDR2 FYNNEI. In DNA form, the CDR3 reads TGTGCCAGCAGTGTAACTAGCGGGGGAGTCTCCAATGAGCAGTTCTTC. It translates to CASSVTSGGVSNEQFF.

This clone was recorded once. The chain recombines TRBV5-1 with TRBJ2-2; TRBD2 aligns across 11 bases. There are 14 residues in the CDR3. Trimming cost V 7 bases and J 9 bases; bases outside gene matches: 8. CDR1 is SGHRS and CDR2 is YFSETQ in the germline V gene. DNA for the CDR3: TGCGCCAGCTACGAACTAGCGGGAGTTCGGGAGCTGTTTTTT. Translated, it gives CASYELAGVRELFF.

The rearrangement links TRBV24-1 to TRBJ1-5; the D is unclear. The germline V gene encodes CDR1 KGHDR and CDR2 SFDVKD. The CDR3 extends over 22 amino acids. V lost 2 bases to trimming and J lost 3 bases, with 31 bases between them. CDR3 residues: CATSDSSPFEAGLSGVNQPQHF. DNA for the CDR3: TGTGCCACCAGTGATTCTTCCCCTTTTGAGGCCGGCCTTTCTGGAGTCAATCAGCCCCAGCATTTT.

The J gene is TRBJ2-7, the V gene TRBV10-1; weak D call: TRBD2 (6 bases). The V gene lost 4 bases and the J gene lost 0 bases, with 10 bases spanning the gap. CDR3 length: 14 amino acids. Germline assignment: CDR1 WNHNN and CDR2 SYGVQD (reference sequence). The CDR3 DNA sequence: TGCGCCAGCAGTGCCCAGCGGGCCTCCTACGAGCAGTACTTC. Its translation is CASSAQRASYEQYF.

This chain uses TRBV27 with TRBJ2-7; 9 bases line up with TRBD1. The CDR3 length is 15 residues. The germline CDR1 and CDR2 sequences are MNHEY and SMNVEV (reference sequence). With V trimmed by 3 bases and J by 3 bases, 6 bases remained unmatched. CDR3 amino acids: CASSFYSGQGYEQYF. The CDR3 DNA is TGTGCCAGCAGTTTTTACTCGGGACAGGGCTACGAGCAGTACTTC.

The V call is TRBV29-1, the J call TRBJ2-1; 8 nucleotides line up with TRBD2. The germline V gene encodes CDR1 SQVTM and CDR2 ANQGSEA. The CDR3 extends over 15 amino acids. The V gene end was trimmed by 6 bases and the J gene end by 0 bases; junction bases not matched to a gene: 7. The CDR3 sequence is CSVDTSGRSYNEQFF. The CDR3 DNA is TGCAGCGTCGATACTAGCGGTCGCTCCTACAATGAGCAGTTCTTC.

This clone occurred many times. The chain links TRBV15 to TRBJ1-5, with D maybe TRBD1 (5 bases). V was trimmed by 0 bases and J by 5 bases, leaving 11 bases between them. CDR1 and CDR2 from the germline V gene are LNHNV and YYDKDF (reference sequence). This CDR3 has 15 residues. The CDR3: CATSREWGEYQPQHF. CDR3 nucleotides: TGTGCCACCAGCAGAGAATGGGGCGAATATCAGCCCCAGCATTTT.

V usage is TRBV5-4 and J usage is TRBJ1-2, with TRBD1 identical over 7 bases. The germline V gene has CDR1 SGHNT and CDR2 YYREEE (reference sequence). This CDR3 contains 14 residues. Unmatched junction bases numbered 3, after V lost 4 bases and J lost 0 bases. CDR3 in amino acids: CASSPGTANYGYTF. CDR3 nucleotides: TGTGCCAGCAGCCCGGGGACAGCTAACTATGGCTACACCTTC.

V usage is TRBV27 and J usage is TRBJ1-2; weak D call: TRBD1 (5 bases). Germline loops: CDR1 MNHEY, CDR2 SMNVEV (reference sequence). The V gene lost 0 bases and the J gene lost 8 bases, with 13 bases spanning the gap. CDR3 length: 14 residues. The CDR3 nucleotides are TGTGCCAGCAGTTTATCGGGCAGGGCTGAGGGCTACACCTTC. Amino acid sequence: CASSLSGRAEGYTF.

V gene TRBV11-3 combines with J gene TRBJ1-3; 7 nucleotides line up with TRBD1. Germline-derived CDR1 and CDR2 are SGHNT and YENEEA. Trimming at V came to 5 bases and at J to 7 bases, leaving 14 bases not matched to a gene. The CDR3 runs 16 residues. CDR3 nucleotides: TGTGCCAGCAGCCCGGGATCAGGGGGACCGTGGAACACCATATATTTT. Its translation: CASSPGSGGPWNTIYF.

The rearrangement uses TRBV28 and TRBJ1-1, with 7 nucleotides matching TRBD1. V trimming: 5 bases; J trimming: 4 bases; junction bases outside the gene matches: 7. Germline CDR1 MDHEN, CDR2 SYDVKM. The CDR3 is 14 amino acids. The CDR3 nucleotides read TGTGCCAGCAGTGGGCACAGGGGTCTCACTGAAGCTTTCTTT. It translates to CASSGHRGLTEAFF.

DNA for the CDR3: TGTGCCAGCAGCTTTAGAGGGGACAGGGTGTACAATGAGCAGTTCTTC. Protein: CASSFRGDRVYNEQFF. The gene calls are TRBV9 and TRBJ2-1; 9 bases agree with TRBD1. This CDR3 is 16 amino acids long. CDR1 is SGDLS and CDR2 is YYNGEE in the germline V gene. The V gene end was trimmed by 4 bases and the J gene end by 4 bases; junction bases not matched to a gene: 9.

The chain carries TRBV4-3 and TRBJ1-1, with 7 bases identical to TRBD1. Germline CDR1 and CDR2: LGHNA and YSLEER. V shed 0 bases, J shed 4 bases, and the junction held 5 bases outside the gene matches. This CDR3 region has 15 residues. Here the CDR3 reads CASSQDLGQPTEAFF. The CDR3 region has the DNA TGCGCCAGCAGCCAAGATTTGGGACAGCCCACTGAAGCTTTCTTT.

This clone was picked up a small number of times. CDR3 DNA sequence: TGTGCCAGCAGCCCAGGACTAGCGGGGGGGACAATGTTCTTC. This gives the protein CASSPGLAGGTMFF. The chain links TRBV7-3 to TRBJ2-1; 15 bases fit TRBD2. With V trimmed by 5 bases and J by 15 bases, 8 bases remained unmatched. From germline, CDR1 is SGHTA and CDR2 FQGTGA. The CDR3 runs to 14 residues.

This clone came up once. V and J are TRBV29-1 and TRBJ1-4, with D tentatively TRBD1 (6 bases). Trimming removed 4 bases at V and 7 bases at J, with 16 bases between. Germline-derived CDR1 and CDR2 are SQVTM and ANQGSEA. The CDR3 covers 14 residues. CDR3 in amino acids: CSVVYREFSEKLFF. DNA of the CDR3: TGCAGCGTTGTGTACAGGGAGTTTAGTGAAAAACTGTTTTTT.

The V gene is TRBV19, the J gene TRBJ1-3; D perhaps matches TRBD1 (5 bases). Per germline, CDR1 LNHDA and CDR2 SQIVND (reference sequence). V was shortened by 5 bases and J by 4 bases, with 15 bases between the two germline ends. The CDR3 has 15 amino acids. CDR3 sequence (DNA): TGTGCCAGTAGTTCCCTCGGCAGGGCCGGAAACACCATATATTTT. Its translation is CASSSLGRAGNTIYF.

This rearrangement joins TRBV12-1 to TRBJ1-2; no DNA check was done on the table's D call, TRBD1. TRBV12-1 corresponds to a pseudogene. CDR3 length equals 14 residues. The CDR3, as DNA: TGTGCCAGCAGCTTCTTCAGGGGGCCCTCCGGCTACACCTTC. Translating it yields CASSFFRGPSGYTF.

The gene calls are TRBV5-7 and TRBJ1-3; 9 nucleotides line up with TRBD1. TRBV5-7 is recorded as an ORF, its role being uncertain. The V gene end was trimmed by 4 bases and the J gene end by 4 bases; junction bases not matched to a gene: 9. CDR3 length: 16 amino acids. The CDR3 spells CASSLIHRGRGNTIYF. In DNA, the CDR3 is TGTGCCAGCAGCCTTATACACAGGGGGCGGGGAAACACCATATATTTT.